A single T cell receptor (beta chain) is shown here with its context. Only in-frame clones appear in the TCRdb table, and some are missing; sequencing was by immunoSEQ multiplex PCR. The repertoire holds about 190,000 clones, with more than 60% as singletons. This sample is part of a study of blood T cell repertoires in COVID-19. V shed 3 bases, J shed 0 bases, and the junction held 7 bases outside the gene matches. The CDR3 is 18 amino acids. Germline V CDR1 and CDR2: LNHDA, SQIVND (reference sequence). This TCR was recovered from a woman aged 45 to 65 with acute or convalescent COVID-19. This chain joins TRBV19 and TRBJ1-5, with 11 bases lining up with TRBD1. The source material was peripheral blood. DNA for the CDR3: TGTGCCAGTAGTATCCGGACAGGGGGCGGGCATAGCAATCAGCCCCAGCATTTT. Translation: CASSIRTGGGHSNQPQHF.